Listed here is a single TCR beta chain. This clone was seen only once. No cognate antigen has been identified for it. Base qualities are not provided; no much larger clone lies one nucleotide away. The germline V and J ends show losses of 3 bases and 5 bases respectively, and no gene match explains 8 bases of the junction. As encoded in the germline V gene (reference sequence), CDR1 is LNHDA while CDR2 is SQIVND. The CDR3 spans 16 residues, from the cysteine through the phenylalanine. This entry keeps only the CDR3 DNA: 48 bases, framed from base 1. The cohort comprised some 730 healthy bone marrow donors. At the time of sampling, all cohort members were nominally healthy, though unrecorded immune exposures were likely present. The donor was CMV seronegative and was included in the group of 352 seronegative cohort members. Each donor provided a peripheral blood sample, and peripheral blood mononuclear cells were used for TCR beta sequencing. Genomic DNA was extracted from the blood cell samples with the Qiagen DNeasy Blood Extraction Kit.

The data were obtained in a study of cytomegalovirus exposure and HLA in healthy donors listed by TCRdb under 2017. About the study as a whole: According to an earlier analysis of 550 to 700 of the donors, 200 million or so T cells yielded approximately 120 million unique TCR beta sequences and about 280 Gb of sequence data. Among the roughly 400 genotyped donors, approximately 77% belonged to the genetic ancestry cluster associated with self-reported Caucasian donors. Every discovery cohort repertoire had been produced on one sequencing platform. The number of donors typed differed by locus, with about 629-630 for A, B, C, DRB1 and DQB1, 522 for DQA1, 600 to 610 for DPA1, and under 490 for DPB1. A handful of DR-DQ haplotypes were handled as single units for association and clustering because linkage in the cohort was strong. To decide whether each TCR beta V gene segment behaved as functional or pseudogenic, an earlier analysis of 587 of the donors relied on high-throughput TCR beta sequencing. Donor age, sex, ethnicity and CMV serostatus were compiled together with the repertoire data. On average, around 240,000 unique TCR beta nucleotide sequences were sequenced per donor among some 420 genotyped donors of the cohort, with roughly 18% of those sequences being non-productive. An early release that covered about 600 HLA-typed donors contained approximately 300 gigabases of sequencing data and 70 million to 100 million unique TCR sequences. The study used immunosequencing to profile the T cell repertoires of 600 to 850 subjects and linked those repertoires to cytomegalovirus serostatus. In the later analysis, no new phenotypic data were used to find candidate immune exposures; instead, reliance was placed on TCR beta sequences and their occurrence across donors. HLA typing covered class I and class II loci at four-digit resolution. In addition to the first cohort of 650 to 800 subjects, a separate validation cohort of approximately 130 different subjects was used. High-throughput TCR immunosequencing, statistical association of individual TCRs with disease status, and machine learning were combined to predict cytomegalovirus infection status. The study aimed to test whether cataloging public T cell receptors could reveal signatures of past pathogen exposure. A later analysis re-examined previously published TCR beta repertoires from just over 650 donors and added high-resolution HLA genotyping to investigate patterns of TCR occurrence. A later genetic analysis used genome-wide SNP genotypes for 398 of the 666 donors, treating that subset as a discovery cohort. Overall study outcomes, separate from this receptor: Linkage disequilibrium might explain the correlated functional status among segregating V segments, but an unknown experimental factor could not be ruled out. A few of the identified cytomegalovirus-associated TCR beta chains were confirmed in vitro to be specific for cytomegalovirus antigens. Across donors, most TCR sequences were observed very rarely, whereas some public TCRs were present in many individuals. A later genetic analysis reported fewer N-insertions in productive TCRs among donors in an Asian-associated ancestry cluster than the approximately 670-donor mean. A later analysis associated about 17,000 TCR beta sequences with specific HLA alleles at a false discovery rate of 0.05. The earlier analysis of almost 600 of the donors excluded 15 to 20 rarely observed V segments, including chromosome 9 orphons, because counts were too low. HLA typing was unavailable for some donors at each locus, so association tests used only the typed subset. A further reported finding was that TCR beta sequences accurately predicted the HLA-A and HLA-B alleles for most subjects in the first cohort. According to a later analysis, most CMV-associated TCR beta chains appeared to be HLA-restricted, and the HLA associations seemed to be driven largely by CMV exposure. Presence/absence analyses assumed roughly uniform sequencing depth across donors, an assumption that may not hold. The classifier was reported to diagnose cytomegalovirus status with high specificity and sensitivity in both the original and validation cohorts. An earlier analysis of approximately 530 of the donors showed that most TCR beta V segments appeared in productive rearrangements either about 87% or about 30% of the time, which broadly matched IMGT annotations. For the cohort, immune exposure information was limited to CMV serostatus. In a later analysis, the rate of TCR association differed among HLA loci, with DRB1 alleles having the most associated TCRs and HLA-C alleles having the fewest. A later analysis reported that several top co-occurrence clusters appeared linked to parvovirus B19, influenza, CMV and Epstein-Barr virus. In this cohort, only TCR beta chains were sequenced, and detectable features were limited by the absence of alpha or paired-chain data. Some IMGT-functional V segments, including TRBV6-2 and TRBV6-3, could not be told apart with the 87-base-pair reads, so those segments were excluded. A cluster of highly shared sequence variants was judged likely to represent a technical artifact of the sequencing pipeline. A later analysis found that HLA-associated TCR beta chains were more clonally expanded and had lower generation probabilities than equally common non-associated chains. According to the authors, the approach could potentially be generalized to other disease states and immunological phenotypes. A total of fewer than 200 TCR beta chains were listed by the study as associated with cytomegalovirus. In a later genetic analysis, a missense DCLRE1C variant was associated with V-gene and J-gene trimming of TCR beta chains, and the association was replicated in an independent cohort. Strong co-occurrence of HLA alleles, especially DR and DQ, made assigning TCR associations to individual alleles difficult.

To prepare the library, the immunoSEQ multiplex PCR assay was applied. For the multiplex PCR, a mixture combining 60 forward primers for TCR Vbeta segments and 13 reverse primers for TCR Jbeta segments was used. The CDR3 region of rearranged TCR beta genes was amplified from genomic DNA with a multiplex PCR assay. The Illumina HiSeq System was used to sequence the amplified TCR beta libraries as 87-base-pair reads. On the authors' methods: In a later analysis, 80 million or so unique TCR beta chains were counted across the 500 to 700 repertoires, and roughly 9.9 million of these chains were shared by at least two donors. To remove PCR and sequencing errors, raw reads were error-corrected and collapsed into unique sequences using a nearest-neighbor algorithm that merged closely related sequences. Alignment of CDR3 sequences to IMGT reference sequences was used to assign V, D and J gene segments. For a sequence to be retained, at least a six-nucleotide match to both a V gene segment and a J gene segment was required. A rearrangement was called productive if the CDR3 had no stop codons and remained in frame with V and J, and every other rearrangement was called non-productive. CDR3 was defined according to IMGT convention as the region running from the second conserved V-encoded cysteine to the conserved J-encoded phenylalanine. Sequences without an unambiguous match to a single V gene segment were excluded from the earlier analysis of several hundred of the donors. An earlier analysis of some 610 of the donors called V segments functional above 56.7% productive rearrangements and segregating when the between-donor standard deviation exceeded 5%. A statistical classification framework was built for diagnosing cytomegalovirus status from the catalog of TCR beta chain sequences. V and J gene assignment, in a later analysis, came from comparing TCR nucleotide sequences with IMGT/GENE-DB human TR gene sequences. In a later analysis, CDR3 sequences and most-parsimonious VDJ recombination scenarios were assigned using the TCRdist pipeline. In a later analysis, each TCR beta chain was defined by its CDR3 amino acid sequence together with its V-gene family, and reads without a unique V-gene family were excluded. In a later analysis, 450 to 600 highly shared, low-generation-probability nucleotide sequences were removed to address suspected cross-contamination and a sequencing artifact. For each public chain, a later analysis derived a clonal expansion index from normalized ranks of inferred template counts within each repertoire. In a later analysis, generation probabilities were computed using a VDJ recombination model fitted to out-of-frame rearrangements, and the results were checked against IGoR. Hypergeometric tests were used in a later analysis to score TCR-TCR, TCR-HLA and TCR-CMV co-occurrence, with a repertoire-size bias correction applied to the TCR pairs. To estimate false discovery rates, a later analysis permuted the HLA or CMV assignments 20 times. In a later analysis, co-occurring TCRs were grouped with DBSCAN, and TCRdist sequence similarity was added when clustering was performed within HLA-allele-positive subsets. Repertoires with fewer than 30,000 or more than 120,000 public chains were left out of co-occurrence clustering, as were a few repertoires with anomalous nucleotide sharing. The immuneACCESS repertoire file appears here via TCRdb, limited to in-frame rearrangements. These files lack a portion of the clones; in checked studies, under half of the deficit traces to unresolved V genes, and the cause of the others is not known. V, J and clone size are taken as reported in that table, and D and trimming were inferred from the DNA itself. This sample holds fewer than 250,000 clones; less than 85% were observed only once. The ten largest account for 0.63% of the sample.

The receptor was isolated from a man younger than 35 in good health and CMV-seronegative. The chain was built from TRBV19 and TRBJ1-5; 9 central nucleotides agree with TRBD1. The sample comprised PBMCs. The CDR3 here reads CASSITGTGFYQPQHF. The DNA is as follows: TGTGCCAGTAGTATTACCGGGACAGGGTTCTATCAGCCCCAGCATTTT.